This entry is about one T cell receptor (beta chain). In alopecia areata patients, both lesional scalp punch biopsies and peripheral blood were collected. These data belong to a study of CD8+ T cells in alopecia areata. Per the germline V gene, CDR1 is SGHVS and CDR2 is FNYEAQ. The CDR3 sequence is 17 residues long. The V segment lost 1 base and the J segment 9 bases; nucleotides outside the gene matches: 10. Isolated RNA was reverse transcribed into cDNA used as the sequencing template. Only in-frame clones appear in the TCRdb table, and some are missing; sequencing was by immunoSEQ multiplex PCR. The sample holds under 250,000 clones, approximately 52% seen once.

The receptor comes from a human donor with alopecia areata. The source material was CD4+ T cells sorted from blood, sampled at week 0. V usage is TRBV7-6 and J usage is TRBJ2-1, with 12 bases fitting TRBD2. The CDR3 here is CASSLGGSSGRASEQFF. The DNA of the CDR3 is TGTGCCAGCAGCTTAGGGGGTTCTAGCGGGAGGGCGAGTGAGCAGTTCTTC.